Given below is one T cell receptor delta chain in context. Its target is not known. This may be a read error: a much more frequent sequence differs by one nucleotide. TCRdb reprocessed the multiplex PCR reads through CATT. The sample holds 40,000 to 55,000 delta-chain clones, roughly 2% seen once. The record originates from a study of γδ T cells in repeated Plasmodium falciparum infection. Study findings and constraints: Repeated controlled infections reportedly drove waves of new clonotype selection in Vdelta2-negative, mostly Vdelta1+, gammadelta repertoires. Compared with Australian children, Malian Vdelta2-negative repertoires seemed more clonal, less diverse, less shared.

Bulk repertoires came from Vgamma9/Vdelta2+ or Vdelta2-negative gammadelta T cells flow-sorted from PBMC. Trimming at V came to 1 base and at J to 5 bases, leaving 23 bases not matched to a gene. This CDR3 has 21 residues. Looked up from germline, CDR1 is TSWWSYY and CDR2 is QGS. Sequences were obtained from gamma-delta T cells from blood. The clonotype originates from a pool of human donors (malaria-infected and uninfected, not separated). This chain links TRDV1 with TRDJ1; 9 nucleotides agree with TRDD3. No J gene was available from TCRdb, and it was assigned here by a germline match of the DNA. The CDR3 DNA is TGTGCTCTTGGGGAACCCCACCACGTTCTTGTACTGGGGGACGCCCGTGATAAACTCATCTTT. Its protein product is CALGEPHHVLVLGDARDKLIF.